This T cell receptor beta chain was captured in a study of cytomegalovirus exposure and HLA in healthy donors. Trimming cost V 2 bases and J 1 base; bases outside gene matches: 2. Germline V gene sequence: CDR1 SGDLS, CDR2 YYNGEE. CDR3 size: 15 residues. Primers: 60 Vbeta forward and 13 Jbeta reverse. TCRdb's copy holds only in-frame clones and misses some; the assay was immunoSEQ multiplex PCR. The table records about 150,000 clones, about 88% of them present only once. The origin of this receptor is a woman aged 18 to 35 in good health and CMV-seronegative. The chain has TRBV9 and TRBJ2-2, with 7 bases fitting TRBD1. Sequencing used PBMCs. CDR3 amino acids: CASSVRTGNTGELFF. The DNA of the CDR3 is TGTGCCAGCAGCGTCAGGACAGGGAACACCGGGGAGCTGTTTTTT.